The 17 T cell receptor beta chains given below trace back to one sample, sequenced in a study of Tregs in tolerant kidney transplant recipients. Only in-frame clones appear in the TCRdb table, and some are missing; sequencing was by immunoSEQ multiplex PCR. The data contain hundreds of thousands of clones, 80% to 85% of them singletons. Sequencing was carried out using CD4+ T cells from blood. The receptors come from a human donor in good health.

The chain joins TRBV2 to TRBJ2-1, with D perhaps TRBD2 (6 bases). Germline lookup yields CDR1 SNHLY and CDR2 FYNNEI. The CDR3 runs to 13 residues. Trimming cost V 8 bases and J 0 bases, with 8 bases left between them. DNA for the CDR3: TGTGCCAGCGGTAGCGGCTCCTACAATGAGCAGTTCTTC. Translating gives CASGSGSYNEQFF.

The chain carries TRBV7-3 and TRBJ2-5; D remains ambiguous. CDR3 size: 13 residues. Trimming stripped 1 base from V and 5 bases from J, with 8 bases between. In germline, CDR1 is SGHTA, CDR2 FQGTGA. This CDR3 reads CASSLNLRETQYF. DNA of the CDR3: TGTGCCAGCAGCTTAAACTTACGGGAGACCCAGTACTTC.

This chain's CDR3 is CASSYLAGVGDTQYF. In nucleotides, the CDR3 is TGTGCCAGCAGCTACCTAGCGGGGGTGGGGGATACGCAGTATTTT. The J gene is TRBJ2-3, the V gene TRBV6-6, with 10 bases matching TRBD2. CDR3 length: 15 residues. Germline V lookup: CDR1 MNHNY, CDR2 SVGAGI (reference sequence). Trimming took 6 bases from V and 6 from J; bases not matched to a gene: 9.

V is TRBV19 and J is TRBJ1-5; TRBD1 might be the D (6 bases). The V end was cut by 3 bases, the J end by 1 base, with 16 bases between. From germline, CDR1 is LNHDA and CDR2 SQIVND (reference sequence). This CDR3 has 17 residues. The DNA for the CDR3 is TGTGCCAGTAGTATGGGGACCGGGACAACGAGCAATCAGCCCCAGCATTTT. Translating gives CASSMGTGTTSNQPQHF. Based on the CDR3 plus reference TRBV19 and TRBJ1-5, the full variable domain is DGGITQSPKYLFRKEGQNVTLSCEQNLNHDAMYWYRQDPGQGLRLIYYSQIVNDFQKGDIAEGYSVSREKKESFPLTVTSAQKNPTAFYLCASSMGTGTTSNQPQHFGDGTRLSIL.

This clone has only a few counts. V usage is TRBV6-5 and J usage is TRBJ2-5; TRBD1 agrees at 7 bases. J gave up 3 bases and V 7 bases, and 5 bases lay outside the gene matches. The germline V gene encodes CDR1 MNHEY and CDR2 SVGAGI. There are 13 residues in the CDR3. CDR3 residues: CASIETGKETQYF. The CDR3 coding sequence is TGTGCCAGCATCGAGACAGGGAAAGAGACCCAGTACTTC.

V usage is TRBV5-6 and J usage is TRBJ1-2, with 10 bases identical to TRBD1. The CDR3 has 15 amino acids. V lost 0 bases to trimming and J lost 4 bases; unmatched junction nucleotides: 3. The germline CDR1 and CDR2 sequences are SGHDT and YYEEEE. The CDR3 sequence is CASSLEDRGLYGYTF. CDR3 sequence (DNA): TGTGCCAGCAGCTTGGAAGACAGGGGGCTCTATGGCTACACCTTC.

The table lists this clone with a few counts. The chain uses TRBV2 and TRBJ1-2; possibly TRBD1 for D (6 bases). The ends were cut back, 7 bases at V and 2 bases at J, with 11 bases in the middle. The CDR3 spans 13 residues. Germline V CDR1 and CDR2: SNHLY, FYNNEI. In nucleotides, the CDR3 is TGTGCCAGCATTAGCGGACAGAACTATGGCTACACCTTC. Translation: CASISGQNYGYTF.

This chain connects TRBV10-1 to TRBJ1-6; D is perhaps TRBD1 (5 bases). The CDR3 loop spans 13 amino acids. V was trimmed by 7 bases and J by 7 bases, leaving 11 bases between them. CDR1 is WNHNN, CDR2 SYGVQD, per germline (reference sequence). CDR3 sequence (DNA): TGCGCCAGCACGAGGGGTAACAATTCACCCCTCCACTTT. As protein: CASTRGNNSPLHF.

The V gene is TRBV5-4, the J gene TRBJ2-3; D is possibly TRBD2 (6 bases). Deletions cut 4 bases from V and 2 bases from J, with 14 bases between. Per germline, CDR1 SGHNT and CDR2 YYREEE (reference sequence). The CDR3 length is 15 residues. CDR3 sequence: CASSPRIAATDTQYF. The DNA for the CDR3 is TGTGCCAGCAGCCCAAGGATAGCGGCCACAGATACGCAGTATTTT.

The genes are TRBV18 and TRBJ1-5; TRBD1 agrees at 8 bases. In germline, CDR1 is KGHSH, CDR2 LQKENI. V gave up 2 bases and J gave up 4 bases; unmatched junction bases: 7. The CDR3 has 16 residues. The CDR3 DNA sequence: TGTGCCAGCTCACCATTCGGGGACAGGAATAATCAGCCCCAGCATTTT. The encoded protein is CASSPFGDRNNQPQHF.

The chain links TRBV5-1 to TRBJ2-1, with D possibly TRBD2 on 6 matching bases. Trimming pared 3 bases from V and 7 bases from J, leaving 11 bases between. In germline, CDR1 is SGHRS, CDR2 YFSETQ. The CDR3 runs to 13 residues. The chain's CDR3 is CASSSVAVNEQFF. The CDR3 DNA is TGCGCCAGCAGCTCGGTAGCGGTGAATGAGCAGTTCTTC.

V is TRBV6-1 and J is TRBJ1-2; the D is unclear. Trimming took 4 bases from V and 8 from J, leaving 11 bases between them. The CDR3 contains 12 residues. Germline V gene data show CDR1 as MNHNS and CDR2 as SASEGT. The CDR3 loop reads CASSVGWVGYTF. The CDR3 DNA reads TGTGCCAGCAGTGTCGGTTGGGTCGGCTACACCTTC.

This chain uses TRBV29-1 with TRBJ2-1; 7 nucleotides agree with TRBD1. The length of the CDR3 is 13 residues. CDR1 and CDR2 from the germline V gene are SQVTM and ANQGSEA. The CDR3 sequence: CGMDRSSYNEQFF. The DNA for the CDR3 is TGCGGGATGGACAGGAGCTCCTACAATGAGCAGTTCTTC.

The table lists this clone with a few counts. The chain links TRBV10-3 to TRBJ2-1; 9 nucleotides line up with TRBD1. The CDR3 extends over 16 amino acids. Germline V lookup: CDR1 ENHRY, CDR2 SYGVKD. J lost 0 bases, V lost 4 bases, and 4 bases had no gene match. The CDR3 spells CAISVGDRASYNEQFF. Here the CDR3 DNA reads TGTGCCATCAGTGTTGGGGACAGGGCCTCCTACAATGAGCAGTTCTTC.

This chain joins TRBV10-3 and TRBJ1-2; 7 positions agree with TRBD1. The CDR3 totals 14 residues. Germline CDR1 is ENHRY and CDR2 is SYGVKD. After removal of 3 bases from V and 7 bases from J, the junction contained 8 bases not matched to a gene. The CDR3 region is CAISENEGAGGYTF. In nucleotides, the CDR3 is TGTGCCATCAGTGAAAACGAGGGGGCCGGTGGCTACACCTTC.

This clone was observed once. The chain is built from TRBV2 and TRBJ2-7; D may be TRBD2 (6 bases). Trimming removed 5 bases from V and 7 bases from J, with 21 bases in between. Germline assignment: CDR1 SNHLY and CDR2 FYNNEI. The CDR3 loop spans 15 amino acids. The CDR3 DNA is TGTGCCAGCAGTACCCGGGTTGGAGCGGCGGGAGAGCAGTACTTC. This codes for CASSTRVGAAGEQYF.

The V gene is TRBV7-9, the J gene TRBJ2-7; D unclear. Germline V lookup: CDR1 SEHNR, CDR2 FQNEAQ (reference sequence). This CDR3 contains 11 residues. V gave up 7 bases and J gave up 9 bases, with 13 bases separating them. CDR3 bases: TGTGCCAGCACCCGAGGCGGTACGCAGTACTTC. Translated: CASTRGGTQYF.